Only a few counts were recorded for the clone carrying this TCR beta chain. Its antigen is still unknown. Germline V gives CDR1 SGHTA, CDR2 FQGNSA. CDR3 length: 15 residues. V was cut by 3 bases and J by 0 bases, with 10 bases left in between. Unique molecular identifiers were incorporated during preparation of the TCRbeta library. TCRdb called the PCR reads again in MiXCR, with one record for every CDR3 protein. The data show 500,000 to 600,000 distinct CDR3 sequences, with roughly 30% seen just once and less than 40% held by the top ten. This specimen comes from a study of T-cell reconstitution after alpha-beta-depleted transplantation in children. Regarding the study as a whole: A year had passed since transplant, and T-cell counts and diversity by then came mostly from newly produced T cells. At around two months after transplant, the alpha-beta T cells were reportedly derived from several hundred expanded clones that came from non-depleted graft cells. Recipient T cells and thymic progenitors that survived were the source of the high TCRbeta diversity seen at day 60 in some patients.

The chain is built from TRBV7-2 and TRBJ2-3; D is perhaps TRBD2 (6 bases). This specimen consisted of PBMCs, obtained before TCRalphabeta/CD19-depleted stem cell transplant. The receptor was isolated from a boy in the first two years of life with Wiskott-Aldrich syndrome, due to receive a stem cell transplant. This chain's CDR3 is CASSFRAGSTDTQYF. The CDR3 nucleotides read TGTGCCAGCAGCTTTCGGGCGGGGAGCACAGATACGCAGTATTTT.